One sample yielded the 29 T cell receptor beta chains listed below, sequenced in a study of read filtering for tumor transcriptome and immune sequencing. This library used roughly 0.4 ug RNA and molecular barcoded adaptors spanning alpha/delta and beta/gamma chains. MiXCR, applied by TCRdb to the reads, yields one record per CDR3 protein. The repertoire holds more than 55,000 distinct CDR3 sequences, with 20% to 25% as singletons. Sequenced material: a population of CD138-negative cells sorted from bone marrow. All receptors come from a donor at least 40 years old with multiple myeloma.

The chain uses TRBV28 and TRBJ2-1, with 7 bases that match TRBD2. After removal of 4 bases from V and 3 bases from J, the junction contained 6 bases not matched to a gene. The V gene's germline CDR1 is MDHEN and CDR2 SYDVKM. The length of the CDR3 is 15 residues. CDR3 sequence reads: CASSSPRGVYNEQFF. The CDR3 DNA reads TGTGCCAGCAGTTCCCCCCGGGGGGTCTACAATGAGCAGTTCTTC.

This rearrangement joins TRBV5-5 to TRBJ1-1; D remains unclear. Germline CDR1 reads SGHKS; CDR2 reads YYEKEE (reference sequence). The CDR3 extends over 13 amino acids. Trimming took 5 bases from V and 0 from J, leaving 8 bases between them. The CDR3 spells CASRYTVNTEAFF. In nucleotides, the CDR3 is TGTGCCAGCAGGTACACAGTGAACACTGAAGCTTTCTTT.

This clonotype was counted a few times. The genes are TRBV6-1 and TRBJ2-3; maybe TRBD1 (5 bases). Germline CDR1 and CDR2: MNHNS and SASEGT. CDR3 length: 15 residues. The V and J ends lost 5 bases and 0 bases respectively, with 12 bases between them. The CDR3 DNA reads as TGTGCCAGCAGTCTTGACAGCTCTAGCACAGATACGCAGTATTTT. Its translation: CASSLDSSSTDTQYF.

This clonotype was found many times. This chain uses TRBV12-3 or TRBV12-4 with TRBJ2-1; D is unresolved. V lost 6 bases and J 14 bases, leaving 20 bases between the germline ends. CDR3 length: 13 amino acids. The chain's CDR3 is CASSLLDVDKEFF. CDR3 DNA sequence: TGTGCCAGCAGCCTCCTCGACGTCGACAAAGAGTTCTTC.

There are many counts of this clonotype. J is TRBJ2-5 and V is TRBV3-1, with 13 bases that match TRBD2. CDR3 length: 15 amino acids. Germline CDR1 is LGHDT and CDR2 is YNNKEL (reference sequence). J gave up 5 bases and V 5 bases, and 5 bases lay outside the gene matches. The DNA for the CDR3 is TGTGCCAGCAGCTTGGGACTAGCGGGATGGGAGACCCAGTACTTC. It codes for CASSLGLAGWETQYF.

The V and J genes are TRBV6-4 and TRBJ1-2, with TRBD1 identical over 7 bases. The CDR3 is made up of 14 amino acids. Per germline, CDR1 MRHNA and CDR2 SNTAGT. V lost 6 bases and J lost 3; bases outside the gene matches: 7. The CDR3: CASSPTGTDYGYTF. The DNA of the CDR3 is TGTGCCAGCAGCCCCACCGGGACAGACTATGGCTACACCTTC.

Regarding this clonotype: One base away lies a much larger clone, so this may be a sequencing read error. The rearrangement uses TRBV11-2 and TRBJ1-1; 8 bases agree with TRBD1. This CDR3 region has 14 residues. V dropped 7 bases and J dropped 6; count of bases not matched to a gene: 10. Germline V gene lookup returns CDR1 SGHAT and CDR2 FQNNGV. The CDR3 protein is CASIAGGGGAEAFF. CDR3 nucleotide sequence: TGTGCCAGCATAGCAGGGGGCGGGGGGGCTGAAGCTTTCTTT.

The V call is TRBV19, the J call TRBJ1-5; D not resolved. From germline, CDR1 is LNHDA and CDR2 SQIVND (reference sequence). The length of the CDR3 is 15 residues. V gave up 7 bases and J gave up 6 bases, with 19 bases separating them. The CDR3 DNA reads as TGTGCCAGTACGCCAAGCGCGGATCTGGTTCAGCCCCAGCATTTT. It translates to CASTPSADLVQPQHF.

There are many counts of this clonotype. The V gene is TRBV5-5, the J gene TRBJ2-1, with D hard to call. The germline V gene encodes CDR1 SGHKS and CDR2 YYEKEE (reference sequence). The CDR3 runs to 16 residues. V dropped 4 bases and J dropped 0 bases, with 14 bases sitting between them. This CDR3 is CASSRPGDRSYNEQFF. CDR3 DNA: TGTGCCAGCAGCCGACCGGGCGACCGCTCCTACAATGAGCAGTTCTTC.

This clonotype was seen ten or more times. The chain links TRBV6-5 to TRBJ2-7; possibly TRBD1 for D (5 bases). V lost 2 bases to trimming and J lost 6 bases, with 14 bases between them. The CDR3 contains 14 residues. CDR1 is MNHEY and CDR2 is SVGAGI in the germline V gene. The CDR3 coding sequence is TGTGCCAGCAGTTACGGTGGCAGGGTAAGCGAGCAGTACTTC. Translation: CASSYGGRVSEQYF.

This clonotype was counted ten times or more. This chain connects TRBV12-3 or TRBV12-4 to TRBJ2-1; the D gene is possibly TRBD1 (5 bases). V dropped 2 bases and J dropped 6 bases, with 14 bases sitting between them. The CDR3 is made up of 15 amino acids. Here the CDR3 reads CASSLIVGVFNEQFF. CDR3 DNA sequence: TGTGCCAGCAGTTTAATAGTAGGGGTGTTCAATGAGCAGTTCTTC.

This clonotype occurred once. This sequence may be a read error, since a much larger clone differs from it by one base. This CDR3 reads CASSLQGLDEELFF. As DNA, the CDR3 is TGTGCCAGCAGCCTGCAGGGCTTGGATGAAGAACTGTTTTTT. The chain has TRBV28 and TRBJ1-4; possibly TRBD1 for D (5 bases). The CDR3 is 14 residues long. Germline assignment: CDR1 MDHEN and CDR2 SYDVKM.

The V and J genes are TRBV19 and TRBJ2-5, with a possible D match to TRBD1 (5 bases). Germline CDR1 and CDR2: LNHDA and SQIVND (reference sequence). CDR3 size: 13 residues. V gave up 8 bases and J gave up 5 bases, with 15 bases separating them. The CDR3 loop reads CASGPRVGETQYF. The CDR3 coding sequence is TGTGCCAGTGGACCCAGGGTTGGGGAGACCCAGTACTTC.

This clonotype was seen repeatedly, ten times or more. V gene TRBV28 combines with J gene TRBJ2-1; 12 positions match TRBD2. With V trimmed by 5 bases and J by 9 bases, 5 bases remained unmatched. This CDR3 contains 14 residues. The germline V gene encodes CDR1 MDHEN and CDR2 SYDVKM. As DNA, the CDR3 is TGTGCCAGCAGTGGTACTAGCGGGAGGATTGAGCAGTTCTTC. Its translation: CASSGTSGRIEQFF.

The V and J genes are TRBV11-2 and TRBJ1-2; D ambiguous. Deletions cut 3 bases from V and 4 bases from J, with 15 bases between. Looked up from germline, CDR1 is SGHAT and CDR2 is FQNNGV. CDR3 length: 15 residues. The DNA for the CDR3 is TGTGCCAGCAGCTTGAACGGGTCTCCCCTCTATGGCTACACCTTC. It yields the protein CASSLNGSPLYGYTF.

This clonotype was detected ten times or more. The V call is TRBV29-1, the J call TRBJ2-3; D gene unclear. From germline, CDR1 is SQVTM and CDR2 ANQGSEA. V was clipped by 2 bases and J by 0 bases, with 6 bases between them. The CDR3 sequence is 13 residues long. DNA for the CDR3: TGCAGCGTTGAATCCCTAAGCACAGATACGCAGTATTTT. Translating it yields CSVESLSTDTQYF.

This clonotype was picked up many times. The chain employs TRBV11-2 and TRBJ2-5; D is possibly TRBD1 or TRBD2 (5 bases each). The CDR3 totals 15 residues. Deletions cut 1 base from V and 2 bases from J, with 11 bases between. CDR1 is SGHAT and CDR2 is FQNNGV in the germline V gene. In nucleotides, the CDR3 is TGTGCCAGCAGCTTAGTGGCAGGGAGTCAAGAGACCCAGTACTTC. It translates to CASSLVAGSQETQYF. The full variable domain, its missing parts supplied by reference TRBV11-2 and TRBJ2-5, is EAGVAQSPRYKIIEKRQSVAFWCNPISGHATLYWYQQILGQGPKLLIQFQNNGVVDDSQLPKDRFSAERLKGVDSTLKIQPAKLEDSAVYLCASSLVAGSQETQYFGPGTRLLVL.

V gene TRBV5-5 combines with J gene TRBJ2-5; 11 nucleotides agree with TRBD1. Losses at the gene ends were 4 bases for V and 5 bases for J; bases not matched to a gene: 10. The germline CDR1 and CDR2 sequences are SGHKS and YYEKEE (reference sequence). CDR3 length: 16 residues. CDR3: CASSTPGTGGIETQYF. CDR3 bases: TGTGCCAGCAGCACCCCCGGGACAGGGGGAATCGAGACCCAGTACTTC.

Many counts were recorded for this clonotype. The chain joins TRBV14 to TRBJ2-3; D call uncertain. V lost 0 bases and J 0 bases, leaving 10 bases between the germline ends. CDR3 length: 16 residues. Germline V gives CDR1 SGHDN, CDR2 FVKESK. The CDR3 nucleotides are TGTGCCAGCAGCCAAGAAGCAACCCCTAGCACAGATACGCAGTATTTT. Encoded protein: CASSQEATPSTDTQYF.

This clonotype was picked up many times. The chain links TRBV20-1 to TRBJ2-1; 10 nucleotides agree with TRBD2. Germline V lookup: CDR1 DFQATT, CDR2 SNEGSKA (reference sequence). The J segment lost 10 bases and the V segment lost 0 bases, leaving 9 bases of the junction unmatched. The CDR3 is made up of 15 amino acids. CDR3 in DNA: TGCAGTGCTAGAGATGCCAGCGGGAGGGCCAAGGAGCAGTTCTTC. As protein: CSARDASGRAKEQFF.

Remarks on this clonotype: A far bigger clonotype differs at one base, so this is likely a read error. The rearrangement links TRBV12-3 or TRBV12-4 to TRBJ1-1; D is uncertain. This CDR3 comprises 15 residues. Trimming left V 4 bases short and J 4 bases short, with 16 bases between. CDR3 DNA sequence: TGTGCCAGCAGTTCCACCGCGGGTGGTACCACTGAAGCTTTCTTT. It is translated as CASSSTAGGTTEAFF.

This clonotype was detected a few times. The V gene is TRBV28, the J gene TRBJ1-2; 9 bases agree with TRBD1. The junction had 5 bases not matched to a gene; V was cut back by 5 bases and J by 7 bases. The CDR3 is 13 amino acids. In germline, CDR1 is MDHEN, CDR2 SYDVKM. In DNA, the CDR3 is TGTGCCAGCAGTATACAGGGGGCGAGTGGCTACACCTTC. Translating gives CASSIQGASGYTF.

As concerns this clonotype: A much larger clone sits a single nucleotide away, making a read error possible. This chain joins TRBV9 and TRBJ2-1; D unclear. The CDR3 totals 15 residues. The germline CDR1 and CDR2 sequences are SGDLS and YYNGEE. CDR3 coding DNA: TGTGCCTGCAGCGCCCGAGAGCAGGCCTACAATGAGCAGTTCTTC. Protein product: CACSAREQAYNEQFF.

This clonotype came up many times. V and J are TRBV18 and TRBJ1-4; possible D gene TRBD1, 5 bases. V lost 6 bases and J lost 7, with 12 bases in between. The CDR3 covers 13 residues. Germline V lookup: CDR1 KGHSH, CDR2 LQKENI. CDR3 DNA: TGTGCCAGCTCCGCAGGGTATCGTGAAAAACTGTTTTTT. Translated: CASSAGYREKLFF.

A remark on this clonotype: The CDR3 carries no conserved terminal phenylalanine or tryptophan, so it likely arises from a read error. The DNA of the CDR3 is TGCGCCAGCAGCGGGACTAGCTATGATACGCAGTATTCT. Its protein product is CASSGTSYDTQYS. The V call is TRBV5-1, the J call TRBJ2-3, with 9 bases matching TRBD2. Germline V CDR1 and CDR2: SGHRS, YFSETQ. This CDR3 comprises 13 residues. The J segment lost 6 bases and the V segment lost 4 bases, leaving 3 bases of the junction unmatched.

Worth noting for this clonotype: This may come from a read error, since a much larger clone is one base off. The chain recombines TRBV12-3 or TRBV12-4 with TRBJ2-5; D could derive from TRBD1 or TRBD2 (6 bases each). The CDR3 extends over 13 amino acids. The CDR3 DNA is TGTGCCAGTACCTACGGGGGCTGGGAGACCCAGCACTTC. This gives the protein CASTYGGWETQHF.

This clonotype was detected many times. V gene TRBV2 combines with J gene TRBJ1-1, with D uncertain. CDR3 length: 16 amino acids. Germline lookup yields CDR1 SNHLY and CDR2 FYNNEI. Trimming took 5 bases from V and 1 from J, leaving 17 bases between them. The CDR3: CASSPDGQRANTEAFF. The CDR3 DNA reads as TGTGCCAGCAGTCCTGACGGTCAGAGGGCGAACACTGAAGCTTTCTTT.

This clonotype was seen at least ten times. The rearrangement joins TRBV9 to TRBJ1-4; 10 bases are shared with TRBD1. V gave up 0 bases and J gave up 7 bases; unmatched junction bases: 3. The germline V gene has CDR1 SGDLS and CDR2 YYNGEE. The CDR3 extends over 15 amino acids. The CDR3 bases are TGTGCCAGCAGCGTAGGGGGGACAGGGGTTGAAAAACTGTTTTTT. As protein: CASSVGGTGVEKLFF.

This clonotype occurred many times. The chain is built from TRBV29-1 and TRBJ1-1; a weak D match, TRBD1 (6 bases). The germline V gene encodes CDR1 SQVTM and CDR2 ANQGSEA. This CDR3 is built from 13 residues. V lost 3 bases and J 4 bases, leaving 12 bases between the germline ends. This CDR3 reads CSVDGGRGTEAFF. The CDR3 coding sequence is TGCAGCGTTGATGGGGGGCGCGGCACTGAAGCTTTCTTT.